Below are 29 T cell receptor beta chains sequenced from a single sample in a study of radiotherapy plus CTLA-4 blockade in lung cancer. TCRdb's copy holds only in-frame clones and misses some; the assay was immunoSEQ multiplex PCR. Of 81,000 or so clones in the sample, around 80% were seen once. The sample here was peripheral blood, taken from a patient treated with radiotherapy plus ipilimumab. Receptors originate from a human donor with non-small cell lung cancer who had stable disease on radiotherapy plus ipilimumab.

The chain uses TRBV30 and TRBJ2-6; 8 bases are shared with TRBD1. This CDR3 is built from 17 residues. V gave up 3 bases and J gave up 0 bases; unmatched junction bases: 7. The germline CDR1 and CDR2 sequences are GTSNPN and SVGIG (reference sequence). DNA for the CDR3: TGTGCCTGGAGCGCTCGGGACAGGACCTCTGGGGCCAACGTCCTGACTTTC. Amino acids: CAWSARDRTSGANVLTF.

This clone was recorded only once. Additional DNA sequences in this sample encode the identical CDR3. The chain employs TRBV18 and TRBJ2-7; 8 nucleotides match TRBD1. Trimming removed 2 bases from V and 2 bases from J; junction bases left unmatched: 2. CDR3 size: 14 residues. CDR1 and CDR2 from the germline V gene are KGHSH and LQKENI. The CDR3, as DNA: TGTGCCAGCTCACCAGGACAGGGACCCTACGAGCAGTACTTC. Translating it yields CASSPGQGPYEQYF.

The CDR3 spells CASSLSGRHQPQHF. The CDR3 nucleotides read TGTGCCAGCAGTTTGTCAGGGCGCCATCAGCCCCAGCATTTT. This chain connects TRBV27 to TRBJ1-5; D perhaps matches TRBD1 (5 bases). Germline V gene lookup returns CDR1 MNHEY and CDR2 SMNVEV (reference sequence). The germline V and J ends were trimmed by 3 bases and 5 bases, with 11 bases remaining between them. This CDR3 has 14 amino acids.

In DNA form, the CDR3 reads TGTGCCAGCAGGGTCGGGGGCACGGGAAACACCATATATTTT. It codes for CASRVGGTGNTIYF. This chain connects TRBV28 to TRBJ1-3; D may be TRBD1 (6 bases). The CDR3 consists of 14 residues. Trimming shortened V by 6 bases and J by 4 bases, and 13 bases separated the two germline ends. Looked up from germline, CDR1 is MDHEN and CDR2 is SYDVKM.

V is TRBV5-6 and J is TRBJ2-7; 11 bases align to TRBD2. Per germline, CDR1 SGHDT and CDR2 YYEEEE. The CDR3 extends over 14 amino acids. With 2 bases clipped from V and 5 bases from J, the junction kept 3 bases outside the gene matches. CDR3 in amino acids: CASSLPGLADEQYF. The CDR3 nucleotides read TGTGCCAGCAGCTTACCGGGACTAGCGGACGAGCAGTACTTC.

The chain employs TRBV10-1 and TRBJ2-5; 8 positions match TRBD2. Germline CDR1 and CDR2: WNHNN and SYGVQD (reference sequence). This CDR3 region has 16 residues. V was clipped by 0 bases and J by 5 bases; unmatched bases: 8. The CDR3 region is CASSESGTGGPETQYF. CDR3 nucleotide sequence: TGCGCCAGCAGTGAGTCGGGAACGGGAGGGCCGGAGACCCAGTACTTC.

The chain couples TRBV5-4 to TRBJ1-6; 7 nucleotides align to TRBD1. V lost 3 bases, J lost 7 bases, and 4 bases stayed unmatched. Per the germline V gene, CDR1 is SGHNT and CDR2 is YYREEE (reference sequence). The CDR3 is 14 amino acids. CDR3: CASSSDRANSPLHF. The CDR3 DNA is TGTGCCAGCAGCTCCGACAGGGCAAATTCACCCCTCCACTTT.

The chain carries TRBV2 and TRBJ1-1; 8 nucleotides agree with TRBD1. CDR3 length: 12 amino acids. Trimming at V came to 8 bases and at J to 7 bases, leaving 6 bases not matched to a gene. Germline V gives CDR1 SNHLY, CDR2 FYNNEI. This chain's CDR3 is CASVRQGIEAFF. In DNA, the CDR3 is TGTGCCAGCGTACGACAGGGGATTGAAGCTTTCTTT.

This rearrangement joins TRBV12-5 to TRBJ1-5, with TRBD1 matching 9 bases. CDR1 and CDR2 from the germline V gene are LGHNT and FRNRAP. V lost 7 bases and J lost 9; bases outside the gene matches: 13. The CDR3 runs to 15 residues. In DNA form, the CDR3 reads TGTGCTAGTGCCCAGGGACAGGGATCCTCTGGGCCCCAGCATTTT. This encodes CASAQGQGSSGPQHF.

CDR3 sequence: CASSFRPSTDTQYF. In DNA, the CDR3 is TGTGCCAGCAGCTTTCGCCCAAGCACAGATACGCAGTATTTT. The rearrangement uses TRBV7-9 and TRBJ2-3; D remains unclear. Looked up from germline, CDR1 is SEHNR and CDR2 is FQNEAQ (reference sequence). The V end was cut by 3 bases, the J end by 0 bases, with 7 bases between. This CDR3 has 14 residues.

The chain carries TRBV18 and TRBJ2-5, with D perhaps matching TRBD1 (6 bases). The CDR3 contains 14 residues. V was trimmed by 6 bases and J by 1 base, leaving 12 bases between them. Germline assignment: CDR1 KGHSH and CDR2 LQKENI. In DNA form, the CDR3 reads TGTGCCAGCTCTAGGACAGCGCTCCAAGAGACCCAGTACTTC. Protein product: CASSRTALQETQYF. The variable domain in full, completed from reference TRBV18 and TRBJ2-5, reads NAGVMQNPRHLVRRRGQEARLRCSPMKGHSHVYWYRQLPEEGLKFMVYLQKENIIDESGMPKERFSAEFPKEGPSILRIQQVVRGDSAAYFCASSRTALQETQYFGPGTRLLVL.

The CDR3 loop reads CAISERPGGTIYF. In nucleotides, the CDR3 is TGTGCCATCAGTGAGCGGCCGGGAGGCACCATATATTTT. The chain couples TRBV10-3 to TRBJ1-3, with D unresolved. The CDR3 length is 13 residues. Trimming pared 2 bases from V and 9 bases from J, leaving 11 bases between. Germline V gene sequence: CDR1 ENHRY, CDR2 SYGVKD.

This clone was seen a handful of times. V is TRBV6-5 and J is TRBJ1-1; the D is unclear. This CDR3 spans 11 amino acids. Germline V gene sequence: CDR1 MNHEY, CDR2 SVGAGI. Trimming shortened V by 7 bases and J by 1 base, and 4 bases separated the two germline ends. CDR3 loop: CASKENTEAFF. The CDR3 coding sequence is TGTGCCAGCAAGGAGAACACTGAAGCTTTCTTT.

The chain links TRBV4-1 to TRBJ2-3, with 9 bases fitting TRBD2. This CDR3 region has 14 residues. With V trimmed by 4 bases and J by 3 bases, 2 bases remained unmatched. Germline V gene lookup returns CDR1 MGHRA and CDR2 YSYEKL. The CDR3 DNA reads as TGCGCCAGCAGCCCGGGACTAGCAACAGATACGCAGTATTTT. It encodes CASSPGLATDTQYF.

This chain uses TRBV28 with TRBJ1-4; D ambiguous. Germline values: CDR1 MDHEN, CDR2 SYDVKM. Deletions cut 10 bases from V and 4 bases from J, with 16 bases between. The CDR3 covers 14 residues. The CDR3 reads CATLGPVGNEKLFF. The CDR3 DNA follows: TGTGCCACCTTAGGGCCGGTCGGTAATGAAAAACTGTTTTTT.

This rearrangement joins TRBV5-8 to TRBJ2-5; 9 nucleotides match TRBD1. The junction had 4 bases not matched to a gene; V was cut back by 0 bases and J by 4 bases. Per the germline V gene, CDR1 is SGHTS and CDR2 is YDEGEE. The length of the CDR3 is 15 residues. CDR3 region: CASSLDTGQGETQYF. The CDR3 DNA sequence: TGTGCCAGCAGCTTGGACACGGGACAGGGAGAGACCCAGTACTTC.

This clone was detected a few times. The J gene is TRBJ1-5, the V gene TRBV6-5; D is uncertain. This CDR3 has 12 amino acids. The germline V and J ends were trimmed by 0 bases and 6 bases, with 3 bases remaining between them. CDR1 is MNHEY, CDR2 SVGAGI, per germline. This CDR3 reads CASSYSSQPQHF. DNA of the CDR3: TGTGCCAGCAGTTACTCGTCTCAGCCCCAGCATTTT.

This chain links TRBV11-2 with TRBJ2-3; 11 bases align to TRBD2. The germline V gene has CDR1 SGHAT and CDR2 FQNNGV. Trimming took 5 bases from V and 2 from J; bases not matched to a gene: 3. The CDR3 loop spans 15 amino acids. This CDR3 reads CASSLAGGHTDTQYF. CDR3 bases: TGTGCCAGCAGCCTAGCGGGAGGTCACACAGATACGCAGTATTTT.

The sample holds one count of this clone. V and J are TRBV7-2 and TRBJ2-1; D might be TRBD1 (7 bases). V was cut by 5 bases and J by 3 bases, with 14 bases left in between. Looked up from germline, CDR1 is SGHTA and CDR2 is FQGNSA. The CDR3 loop spans 15 amino acids. CDR3 sequence: CASSPRDRLYNEQFF. As DNA, the CDR3 is TGTGCCAGCAGCCCGCGGGACAGACTCTACAATGAGCAGTTCTTC.

This clone was found a few times. The chain joins TRBV25-1 to TRBJ2-1; 9 bases line up with TRBD2. Germline V CDR1 and CDR2: MGHDK, SYGVNS. The trim removed 7 bases at V and 2 bases at J, leaving 9 bases unmatched. CDR3 size: 16 residues. The DNA for the CDR3 is TGTGCCAGCACGAGCGAGCGGGAGGAAACCTACAATGAGCAGTTCTTC. Residues: CASTSEREETYNEQFF.

The genes are TRBV9 and TRBJ2-7; D may be TRBD2 (6 bases). The CDR3 sequence is 15 residues long. Trimming took off 0 bases at V and 6 bases at J, with 16 bases between the two ends. The germline gives CDR1 SGDLS, CDR2 YYNGEE. Here the CDR3 DNA reads TGTGCCAGCAGCGTAGGGGGGGACTCTCCCTTCGAGCAGTACTTC. Its translation is CASSVGGDSPFEQYF.

The chain recombines TRBV6-1 with TRBJ2-1, with TRBD1 as a possible D gene (8 bases). This CDR3 is 14 amino acids long. Trimming shortened V by 5 bases and J by 8 bases, and 16 bases separated the two germline ends. The germline CDR1 and CDR2 sequences are MNHNS and SASEGT. CDR3 loop: CASSRRQGRDEQFF. DNA for the CDR3: TGTGCCAGCAGTCGTCGACAGGGGAGGGATGAGCAGTTCTTC.

Concerning this clone itself: At the DNA level, this CDR3 is encoded by other sequences in the same sample as well. The genes are TRBV18 and TRBJ1-1; D remains unclear. Germline V gene lookup returns CDR1 KGHSH and CDR2 LQKENI. CDR3 size: 13 residues. V gave up 3 bases and J gave up 2 bases, with 7 bases separating them. CDR3 DNA: TGTGCCAGCTCACCCGCAGTTAACACTGAAGCTTTCTTT. Its protein product is CASSPAVNTEAFF.

This clone has only one observation. This chain joins TRBV13 and TRBJ1-3, with 9 bases aligning to TRBD1. This CDR3 is 18 amino acids long. Germline V gives CDR1 PRHDT, CDR2 FYEKMQ (reference sequence). Trimming took 5 bases from V and 0 from J; bases not matched to a gene: 11. The CDR3 DNA is TGTGCCAGCAGCACAGGTCCGGGACAGGGAGACTCTGGAAACACCATATATTTT. This gives the protein CASSTGPGQGDSGNTIYF.

The rearrangement joins TRBV5-6 to TRBJ2-3; possible D gene TRBD2, 6 bases. The V end was cut by 2 bases, the J end by 1 base, with 8 bases between. The CDR3 length is 14 residues. Germline V gives CDR1 SGHDT, CDR2 YYEEEE. The CDR3 loop is CASSFGEGTDTQYF. CDR3 coding DNA: TGTGCCAGCAGCTTCGGGGAGGGCACAGATACGCAGTATTTT.

Here the CDR3 reads CASRKQGYNSPLHF. The DNA of the CDR3 is TGTGCCAGCAGAAAACAGGGATATAATTCACCCCTCCACTTT. V and J are TRBV6-1 and TRBJ1-6; tentatively, D is TRBD1 (6 bases). Germline V gives CDR1 MNHNS, CDR2 SASEGT. The CDR3 runs 14 residues. The V end was cut by 6 bases, the J end by 4 bases, with 10 bases between.

The chain links TRBV27 to TRBJ2-3, with D perhaps matching TRBD1 (6 bases). The V and J ends lost 4 bases and 0 bases respectively, with 14 bases between them. This CDR3 is 16 amino acids long. The germline CDR1 and CDR2 sequences are MNHEY and SMNVEV (reference sequence). The CDR3 protein is CASSSPRGSSTDTQYF. In nucleotides, the CDR3 is TGTGCCAGCAGTTCTCCTAGGGGGTCCAGCACAGATACGCAGTATTTT.

The chain employs TRBV6-1 and TRBJ1-5; the D gene is possibly TRBD1 (6 bases). The V end was cut by 6 bases, the J end by 4 bases, with 13 bases between. Looked up from germline, CDR1 is MNHNS and CDR2 is SASEGT. The CDR3 length is 14 residues. The CDR3 region is CASSGGQTNQPQHF. The CDR3 DNA is TGTGCCAGCAGCGGGGGGCAGACGAATCAGCCCCAGCATTTT.

Turning to this clone: A junction boundary mismatches the germline segment, possibly from a read error. The chain employs TRBV7-7 and TRBJ2-2, with a tentative D call TRBD1 (6 bases). Germline V CDR1 and CDR2: SSHAT, FNYEAQ (reference sequence). The CDR3 consists of 19 residues. Written as DNA, the CDR3 is TGTGCTAGCAGCAATACCGACAGGTCGGCATCACTGAACACCGGGGAGCTGTTTTTT. Translation: CASSNTDRSASLNTGELFF.